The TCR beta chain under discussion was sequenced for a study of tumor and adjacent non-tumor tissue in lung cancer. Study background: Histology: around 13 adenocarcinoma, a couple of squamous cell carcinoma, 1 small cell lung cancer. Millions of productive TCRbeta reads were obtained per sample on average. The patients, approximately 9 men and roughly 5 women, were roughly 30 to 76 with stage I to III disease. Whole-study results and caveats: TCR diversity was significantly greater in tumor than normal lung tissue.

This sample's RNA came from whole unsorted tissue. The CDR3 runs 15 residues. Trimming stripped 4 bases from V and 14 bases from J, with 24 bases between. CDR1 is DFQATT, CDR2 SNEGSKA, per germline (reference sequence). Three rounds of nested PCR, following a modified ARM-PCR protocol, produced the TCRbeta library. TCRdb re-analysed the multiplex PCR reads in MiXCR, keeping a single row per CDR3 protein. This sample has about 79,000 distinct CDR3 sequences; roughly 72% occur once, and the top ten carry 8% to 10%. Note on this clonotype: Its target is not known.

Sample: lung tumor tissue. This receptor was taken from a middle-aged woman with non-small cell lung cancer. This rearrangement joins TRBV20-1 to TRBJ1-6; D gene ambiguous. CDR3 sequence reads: CSAKRTKRIGSSLHF. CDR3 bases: TGCAGTGCTAAGCGAACCAAAAGAATAGGCTCATCCCTCCACTTT.